This TCR beta chain was identified during a study of shared clonotypes between healthy human individuals (dated by TCRdb to about 2020). Context from the whole study: Three men and two women, aged 18 to 49 years, made up the cohort. Per donor, three plates each were used for CD4 naive and CD4 memory, two for CD8 naive, and one for CD8 memory. Blood TCR repertoires of 5 or 6 healthy adults were deeply sequenced to estimate repertoire size and the extent of clonotype sharing between individuals. To increase sequencing depth and limit assay-specific biases, different laboratories used diverse techniques to prepare libraries and sequence TCR repertoires. Leukapheresis yielded between about 0.94 and 9.5 billion PBMCs per donor. On the study overall, not on this receptor specifically: Sharing across several donors was observed for roughly 5% of naive CD4, over 3% of naive CD8, 2% to 2.5% of memory CD4, and 0.4% of memory CD8 clonotypes. Based on pairwise subsampling, the degree of clonotype sharing among donors was expected to be affected by sequencing depth. Estimated clonotype richness was generally larger for naive than for memory subsets. Sampling was restricted to blood, and TCR repertoires in tissues likely differ from the TCR repertoires found in blood. Rarefaction of sorted-subset datasets indicated incomplete sequencing despite the large sequencing depth. Because the study included only a small number of donors, the genetic and exposure-history diversity represented was limited. Higher generation probabilities were observed for clonotypes shared by all four sorted-subset donors than for non-shared clonotypes.

Using the deep immunoSEQ assay, TCR CDR3 regions were amplified from genomic DNA by multiplex PCR. Extracted genomic DNA from each cell subset was distributed evenly across all wells of several immunoSEQ 96-well plates, and each plate was treated as a replicate. For sorted subsets, roughly 190 ng of genomic DNA, equivalent to some 30,000 T cell genomes, went into each replicate PCR. Purified libraries were quantified with a Qubit 3.0 fluorometer, sized on a Bioanalyzer 2100, and re-quantified with the KAPA Library Quantification kit. Every immunoSEQ 96-well plate was sequenced on a separate single-read 150-cycle Illumina NextSeq 550 flow cell. From the authors' description of their analysis: Because the immunoSEQ output held only junctional sequences and lacked quality scores, the filtering could not match the filtering applied to full-length reads. To assign V/J genes and CDR3, sequences were annotated against IMGT germline references using PyIR, a Python wrapper for IgBLAST v1.9. Reads with weak V/J assignments (E-value above 1e-6), missing CDR3, stop codons, out-of-frame junctions, or ambiguous translated residues were removed. A V3J clonotype was defined by an identical inferred V gene, J gene, and CDR3 amino acid sequence. Percentage overlap between repertoires was computed as shared unique clonotypes divided by the size of the smaller repertoire. Repertoire richness was assessed with RTK rarefaction, the Chao1 estimator, and Recon v2.1 estimates of unobserved clonotypes. Generation probabilities for all TCRbeta clonotypes obtained by the gDNA method from four donors were computed using OLGA. What TCRdb holds here is the immuneACCESS table cut down to in-frame rearrangements. Part of the clones is not present; checked against another copy, under half of the missing clones reflect an unresolved V gene, and the others are unexplained. The D gene and trimming were derived from the DNA, and the V and J assignments and clone size from that table. The sample table lists approximately 2.1 million clones, roughly 93% of them with a count of one. The ten largest make up under 0.45% of the sample.

The donors were healthy, HIV-negative adults who had no recently reported acute infections or vaccinations. Every donor was a Caucasian adult living in Nashville, Tennessee, USA. CD4+ T cells were enriched by magnetic negative selection, after which naive cells were positively selected on CD45RA and the negative fraction was taken as the memory subset. Blood was collected by leukapheresis, and PBMCs were isolated by Ficoll-Histopaque density gradient centrifugation and then cryopreserved in liquid nitrogen vapor phase. Analytical flow cytometry was used to check the purity and quantity of every magnetically sorted T cell population. Genomic DNA was isolated from each sorted fraction and quantified by UV absorbance on a Nanodrop 2000c. About this clone: Its binding antigen is unknown. One base away there is no much larger clone; base qualities are not given.

Taken from the germline V gene (reference sequence), the CDR1 and CDR2 loops are LNHDA and SQIVND. Its CDR3 holds 15 amino acids, cysteine through phenylalanine. Solely the CDR3 DNA is kept, with 45 bases framed from the first base. V is pared back by 5 bases and J by 0 bases, with 12 bases lying between the germline termini. This clonotype originated in a man aged 18 to 35 in good health. Some clones in this sample may be carry-over from other donors' samples. The sequenced sample was naive CD4+ T cells from PBMCs. The cell subset or site label on this specimen signifies: CD45RA+ positively selected. This receptor chain uses TRBV19 and TRBJ2-3; perhaps TRBD1 is the D gene, with 6 bases matching. The bases read TGTGCCAGTAGTCGCAGGGGTCCAAGCACAGATACGCAGTATTTT. The resulting protein is CASSRRGPSTDTQYF. With the portions outside the CDR3 filled from the reference TRBV19 and TRBJ2-3 genes, the complete variable region becomes DGGITQSPKYLFRKEGQNVTLSCEQNLNHDAMYWYRQDPGQGLRLIYYSQIVNDFQKGDIAEGYSVSREKKESFPLTVTSAQKNPTAFYLCASSRRGPSTDTQYFGPGTRLTVL.